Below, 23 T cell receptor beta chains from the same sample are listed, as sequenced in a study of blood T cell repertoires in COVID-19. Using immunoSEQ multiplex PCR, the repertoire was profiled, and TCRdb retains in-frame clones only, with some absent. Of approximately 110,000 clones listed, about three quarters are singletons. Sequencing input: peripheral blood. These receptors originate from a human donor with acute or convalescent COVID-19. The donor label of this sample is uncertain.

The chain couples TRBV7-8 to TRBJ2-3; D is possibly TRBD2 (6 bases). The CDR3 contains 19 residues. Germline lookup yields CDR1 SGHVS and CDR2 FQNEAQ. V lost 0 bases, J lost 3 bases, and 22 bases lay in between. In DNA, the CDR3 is TGTGCCAGCAGCTTAGCGCTGGCTCAGATGGGCGGGGTGACAGATACGCAGTATTTT. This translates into CASSLALAQMGGVTDTQYF.

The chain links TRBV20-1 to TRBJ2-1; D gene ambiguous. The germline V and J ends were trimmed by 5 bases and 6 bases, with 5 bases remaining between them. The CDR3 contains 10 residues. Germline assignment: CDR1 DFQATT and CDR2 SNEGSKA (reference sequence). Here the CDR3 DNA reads TGCAGTGCTTCCCGCAATGAGCAGTTCTTC. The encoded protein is CSASRNEQFF.

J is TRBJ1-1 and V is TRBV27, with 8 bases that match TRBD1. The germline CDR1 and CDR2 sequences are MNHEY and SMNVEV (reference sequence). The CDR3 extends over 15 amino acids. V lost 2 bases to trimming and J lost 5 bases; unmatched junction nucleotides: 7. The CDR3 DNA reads TGTGCCAGCAGTTTAAGCTCGGACAGGGTGACTGAAGCTTTCTTT. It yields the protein CASSLSSDRVTEAFF.

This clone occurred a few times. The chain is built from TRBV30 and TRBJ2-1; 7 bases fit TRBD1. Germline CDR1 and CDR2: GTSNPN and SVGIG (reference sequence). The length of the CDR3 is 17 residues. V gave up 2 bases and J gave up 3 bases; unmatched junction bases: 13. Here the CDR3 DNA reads TGTGCCTGGAGTCGGGAATTTATACAGGGGTTCTACAATGAGCAGTTCTTC. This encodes CAWSREFIQGFYNEQFF.

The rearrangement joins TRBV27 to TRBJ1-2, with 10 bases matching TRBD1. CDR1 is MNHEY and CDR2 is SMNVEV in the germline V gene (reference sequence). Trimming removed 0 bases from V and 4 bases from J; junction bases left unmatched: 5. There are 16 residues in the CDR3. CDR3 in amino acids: CASSLSMTGGAYGYTF. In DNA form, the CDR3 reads TGTGCCAGCAGTTTATCAATGACAGGGGGCGCCTATGGCTACACCTTC.

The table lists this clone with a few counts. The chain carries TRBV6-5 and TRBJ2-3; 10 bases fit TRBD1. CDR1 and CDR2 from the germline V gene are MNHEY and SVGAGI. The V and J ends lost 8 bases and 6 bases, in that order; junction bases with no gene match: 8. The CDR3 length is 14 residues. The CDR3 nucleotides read TGTGCCAGCGCCGGGACAGGGGAATCCGATACGCAGTATTTT. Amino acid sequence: CASAGTGESDTQYF.

The CDR3: CASSSQGRRATEAFF. CDR3 coding DNA: TGTGCCAGCAGCTCACAGGGGCGCCGGGCCACTGAAGCTTTCTTT. The genes are TRBV6-5 and TRBJ1-1; 7 bases match TRBD1. The V gene end was trimmed by 6 bases and the J gene end by 4 bases; junction bases not matched to a gene: 11. This CDR3 comprises 15 residues. Germline assignment: CDR1 MNHEY and CDR2 SVGAGI.

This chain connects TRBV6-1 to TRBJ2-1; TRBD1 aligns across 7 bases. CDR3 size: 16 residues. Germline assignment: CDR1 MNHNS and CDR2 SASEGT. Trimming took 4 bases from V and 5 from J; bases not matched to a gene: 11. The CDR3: CASSVGQGVGDNEQFF. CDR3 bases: TGTGCCAGCAGTGTAGGGCAGGGGGTAGGAGACAATGAGCAGTTCTTC.

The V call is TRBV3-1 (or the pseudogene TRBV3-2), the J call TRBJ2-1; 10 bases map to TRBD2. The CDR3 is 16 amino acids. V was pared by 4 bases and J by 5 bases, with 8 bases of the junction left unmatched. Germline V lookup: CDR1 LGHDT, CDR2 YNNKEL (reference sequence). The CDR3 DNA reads TGTGCCAGCAGCCGGGGCGAGCGGGGGGGACACAATGAGCAGTTCTTC. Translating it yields CASSRGERGGHNEQFF.

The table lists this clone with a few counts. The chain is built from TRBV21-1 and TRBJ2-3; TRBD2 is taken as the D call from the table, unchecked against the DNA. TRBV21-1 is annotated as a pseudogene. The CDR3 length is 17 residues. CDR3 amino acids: CASSTQPGLAMADTQYF. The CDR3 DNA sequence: TGTGCCAGCAGCACACAACCGGGACTAGCTATGGCGGATACGCAGTATTTT.

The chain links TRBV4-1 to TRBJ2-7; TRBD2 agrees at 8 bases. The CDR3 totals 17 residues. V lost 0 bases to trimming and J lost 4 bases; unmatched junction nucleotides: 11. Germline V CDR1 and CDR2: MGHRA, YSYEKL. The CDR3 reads CASSQDTGGGIPYEQYF. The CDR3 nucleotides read TGCGCCAGCAGCCAAGATACAGGCGGGGGGATTCCGTACGAGCAGTACTTC.

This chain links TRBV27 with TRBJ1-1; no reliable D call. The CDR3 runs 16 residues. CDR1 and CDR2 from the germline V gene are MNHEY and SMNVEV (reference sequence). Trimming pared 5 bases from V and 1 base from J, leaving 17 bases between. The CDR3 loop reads CASSPLLNGKNTEAFF. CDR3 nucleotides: TGTGCCAGCAGTCCCTTACTCAACGGGAAGAACACTGAAGCTTTCTTT.

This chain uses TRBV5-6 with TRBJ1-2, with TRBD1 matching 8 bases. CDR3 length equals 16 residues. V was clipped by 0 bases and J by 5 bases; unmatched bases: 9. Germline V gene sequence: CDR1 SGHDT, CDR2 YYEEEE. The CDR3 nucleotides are TGTGCCAGCAGCTTGGATGGCAGGGGGCGAGAGTATGGCTACACCTTC. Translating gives CASSLDGRGREYGYTF.

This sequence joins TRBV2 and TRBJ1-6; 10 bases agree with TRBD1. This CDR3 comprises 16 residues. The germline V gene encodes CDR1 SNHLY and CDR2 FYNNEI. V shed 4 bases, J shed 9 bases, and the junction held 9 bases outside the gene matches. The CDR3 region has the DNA TGTGCCAGCAGTGGGGGGACGACAGGGGGCAGTTCACCCCTCCACTTT. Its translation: CASSGGTTGGSSPLHF.

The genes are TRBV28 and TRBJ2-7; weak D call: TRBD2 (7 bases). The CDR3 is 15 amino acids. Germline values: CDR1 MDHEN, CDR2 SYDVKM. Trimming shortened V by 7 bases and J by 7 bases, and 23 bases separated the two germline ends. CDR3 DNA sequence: TGTGCCAGCACGCCTTCTGGGGGGGGCCTTTGGGAGCAGTACTTC. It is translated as CASTPSGGGLWEQYF.

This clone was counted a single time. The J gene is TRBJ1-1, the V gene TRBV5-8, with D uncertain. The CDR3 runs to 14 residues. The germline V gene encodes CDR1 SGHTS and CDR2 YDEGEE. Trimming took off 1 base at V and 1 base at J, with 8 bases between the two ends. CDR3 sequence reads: CASSLRGPNTEAFF. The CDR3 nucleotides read TGTGCCAGCAGCTTGCGGGGTCCGAACACTGAAGCTTTCTTT.

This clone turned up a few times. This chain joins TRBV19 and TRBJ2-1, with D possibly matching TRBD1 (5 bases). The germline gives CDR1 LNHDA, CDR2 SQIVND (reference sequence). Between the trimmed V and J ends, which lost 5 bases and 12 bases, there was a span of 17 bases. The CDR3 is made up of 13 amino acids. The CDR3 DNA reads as TGTGCCAGTAGTCCGATTTATGGGGCAAGGCAGTTCTTC. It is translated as CASSPIYGARQFF. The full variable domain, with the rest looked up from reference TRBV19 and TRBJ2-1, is DGGITQSPKYLFRKEGQNVTLSCEQNLNHDAMYWYRQDPGQGLRLIYYSQIVNDFQKGDIAEGYSVSREKKESFPLTVTSAQKNPTAFYLCASSPIYGARQFFGPGTRLTVL.

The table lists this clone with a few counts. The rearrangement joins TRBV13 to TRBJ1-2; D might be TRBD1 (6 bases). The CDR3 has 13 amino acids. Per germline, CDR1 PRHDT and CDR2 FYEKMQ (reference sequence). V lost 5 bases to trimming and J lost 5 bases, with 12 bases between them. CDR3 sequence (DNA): TGTGCCAGCAGCGAACAGGGTGGGTATGGCTACACCTTC. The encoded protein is CASSEQGGYGYTF.

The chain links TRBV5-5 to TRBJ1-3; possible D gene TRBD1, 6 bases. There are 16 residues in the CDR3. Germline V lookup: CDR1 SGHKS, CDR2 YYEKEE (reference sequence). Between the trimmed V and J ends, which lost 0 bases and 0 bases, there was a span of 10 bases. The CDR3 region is CASSLAPDSSGNTIYF. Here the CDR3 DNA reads TGTGCCAGCAGCTTGGCCCCGGACAGCTCTGGAAACACCATATATTTT.

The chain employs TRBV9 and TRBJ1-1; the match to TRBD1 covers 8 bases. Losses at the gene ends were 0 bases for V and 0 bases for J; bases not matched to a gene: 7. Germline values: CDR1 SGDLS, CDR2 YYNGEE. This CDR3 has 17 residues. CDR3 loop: CASSVGTGGWLNTEAFF. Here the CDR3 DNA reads TGTGCCAGCAGCGTAGGCACAGGGGGGTGGTTGAACACTGAAGCTTTCTTT.

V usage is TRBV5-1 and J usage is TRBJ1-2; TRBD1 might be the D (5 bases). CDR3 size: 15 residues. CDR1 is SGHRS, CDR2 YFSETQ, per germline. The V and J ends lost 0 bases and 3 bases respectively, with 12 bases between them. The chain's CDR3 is CASSLVGGGDYGYTF. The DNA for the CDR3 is TGCGCCAGCAGCTTGGTGGGGGGAGGTGACTATGGCTACACCTTC.

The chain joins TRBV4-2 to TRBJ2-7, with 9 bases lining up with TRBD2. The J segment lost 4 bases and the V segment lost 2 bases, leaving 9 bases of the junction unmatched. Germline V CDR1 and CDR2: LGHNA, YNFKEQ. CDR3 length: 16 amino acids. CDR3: CASSQQTGTSSYEQYF. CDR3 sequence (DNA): TGTGCCAGCAGCCAACAAACCGGGACTAGCAGTTACGAGCAGTACTTC.

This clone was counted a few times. CDR3 nucleotides: TGTGCCAGCAGCTTTTGGCCCAACATATACGTGAACACTGAAGCTTTCTTT. Protein product: CASSFWPNIYVNTEAFF. The chain carries TRBV7-3 and TRBJ1-1; D is uncertain. There are 17 residues in the CDR3. Germline CDR1 and CDR2: SGHTA and FQGTGA. V lost 3 bases and J 0 bases, leaving 17 bases between the germline ends.